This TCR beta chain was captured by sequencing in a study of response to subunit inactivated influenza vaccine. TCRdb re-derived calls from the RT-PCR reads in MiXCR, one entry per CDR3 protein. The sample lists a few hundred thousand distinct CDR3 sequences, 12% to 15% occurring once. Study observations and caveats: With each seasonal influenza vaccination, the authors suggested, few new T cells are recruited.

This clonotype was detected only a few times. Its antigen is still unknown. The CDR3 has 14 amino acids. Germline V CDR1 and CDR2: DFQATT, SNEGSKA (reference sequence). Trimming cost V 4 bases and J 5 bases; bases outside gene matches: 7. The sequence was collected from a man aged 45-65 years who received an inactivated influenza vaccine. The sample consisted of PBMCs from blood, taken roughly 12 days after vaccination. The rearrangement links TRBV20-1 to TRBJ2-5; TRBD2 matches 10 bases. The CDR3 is CSAKAGGPRETQYF. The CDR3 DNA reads TGCAGTGCTAAAGCGGGGGGGCCGCGTGAGACCCAGTACTTC.